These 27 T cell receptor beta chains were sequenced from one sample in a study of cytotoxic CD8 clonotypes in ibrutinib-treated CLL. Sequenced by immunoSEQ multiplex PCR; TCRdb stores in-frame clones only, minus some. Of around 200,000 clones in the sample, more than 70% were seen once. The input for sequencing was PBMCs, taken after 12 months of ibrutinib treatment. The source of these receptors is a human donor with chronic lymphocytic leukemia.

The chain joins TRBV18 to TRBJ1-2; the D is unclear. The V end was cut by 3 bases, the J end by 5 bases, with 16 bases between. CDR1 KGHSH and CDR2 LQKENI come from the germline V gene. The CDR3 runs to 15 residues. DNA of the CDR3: TGTGCCAGCTCACCTTCACAGTACCCTACTTATGGCTACACCTTC. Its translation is CASSPSQYPTYGYTF.

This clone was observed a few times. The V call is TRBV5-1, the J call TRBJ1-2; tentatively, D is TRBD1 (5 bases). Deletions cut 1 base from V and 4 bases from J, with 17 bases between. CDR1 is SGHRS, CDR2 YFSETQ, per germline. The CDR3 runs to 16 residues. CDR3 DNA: TGCGCCAGCAGCTTGCCCGCCCCGGGACGTCTCTATGGCTACACCTTC. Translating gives CASSLPAPGRLYGYTF.

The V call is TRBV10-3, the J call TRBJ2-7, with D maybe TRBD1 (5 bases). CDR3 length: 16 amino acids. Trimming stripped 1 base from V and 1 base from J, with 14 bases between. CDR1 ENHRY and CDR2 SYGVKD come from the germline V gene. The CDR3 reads CAISELSVTGSYEQYF. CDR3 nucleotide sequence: TGTGCCATCAGTGAGTTAAGCGTCACAGGTTCCTACGAGCAGTACTTC.

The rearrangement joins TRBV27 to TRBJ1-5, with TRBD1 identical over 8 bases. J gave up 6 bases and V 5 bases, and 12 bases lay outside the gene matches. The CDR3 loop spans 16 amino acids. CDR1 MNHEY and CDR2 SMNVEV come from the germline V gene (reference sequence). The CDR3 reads CASSPQTGAAFQPQHF. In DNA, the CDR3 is TGTGCCAGCAGTCCTCAGACAGGGGCCGCATTTCAGCCCCAGCATTTT.

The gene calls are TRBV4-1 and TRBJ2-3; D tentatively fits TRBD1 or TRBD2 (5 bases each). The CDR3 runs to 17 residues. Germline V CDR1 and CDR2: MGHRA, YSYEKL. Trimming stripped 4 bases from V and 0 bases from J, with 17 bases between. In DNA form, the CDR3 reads TGCGCCAGCAGCCCCAGGGTGGGCGGGCAAAGCACAGATACGCAGTATTTT. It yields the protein CASSPRVGGQSTDTQYF.

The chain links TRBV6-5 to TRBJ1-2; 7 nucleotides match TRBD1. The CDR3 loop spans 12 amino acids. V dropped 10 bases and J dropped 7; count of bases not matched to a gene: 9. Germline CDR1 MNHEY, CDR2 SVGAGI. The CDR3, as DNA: TGTGCCACAGGGACAGTTGTCGGTGGCTACACCTTC. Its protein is CATGTVVGGYTF.

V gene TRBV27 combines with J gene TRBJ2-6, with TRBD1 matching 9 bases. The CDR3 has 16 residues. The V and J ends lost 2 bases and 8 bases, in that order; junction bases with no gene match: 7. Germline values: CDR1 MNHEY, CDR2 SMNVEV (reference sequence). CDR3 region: CASSLMGQGRTNVLTF. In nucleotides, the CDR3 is TGTGCCAGCAGTTTAATGGGACAGGGACGCACCAACGTCCTGACTTTC.

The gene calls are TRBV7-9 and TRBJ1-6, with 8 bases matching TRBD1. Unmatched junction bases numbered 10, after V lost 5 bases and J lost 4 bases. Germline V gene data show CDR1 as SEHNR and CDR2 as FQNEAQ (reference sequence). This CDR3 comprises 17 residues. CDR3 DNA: TGTGCCAGCAGCCCCGGACAGGGCGTGGGATATAATTCACCCCTCCACTTT. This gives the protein CASSPGQGVGYNSPLHF. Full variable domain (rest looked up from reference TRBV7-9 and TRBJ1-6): DTGVSQNPRHKITKRGQNVTFRCDPISEHNRLYWYRQTLGQGPEFLTYFQNEAQLEKSRLLSDRFSAERPKGSFSTLEIQRTEQGDSAMYLCASSPGQGVGYNSPLHFGNGTRLTVT.

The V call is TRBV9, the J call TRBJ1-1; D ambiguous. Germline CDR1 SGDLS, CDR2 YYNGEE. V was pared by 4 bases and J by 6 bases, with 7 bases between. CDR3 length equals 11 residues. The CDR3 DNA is TGTGCCAGCAGCCCCCCCTCTGAAGCTTTCTTT. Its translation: CASSPPSEAFF.

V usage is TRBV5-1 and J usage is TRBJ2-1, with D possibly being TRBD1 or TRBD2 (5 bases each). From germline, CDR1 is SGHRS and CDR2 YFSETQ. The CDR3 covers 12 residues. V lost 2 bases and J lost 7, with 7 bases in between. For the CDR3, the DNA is TGCGCCAGCAGCTTTGAGGGGAATGAGCAGTTCTTC. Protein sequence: CASSFEGNEQFF.

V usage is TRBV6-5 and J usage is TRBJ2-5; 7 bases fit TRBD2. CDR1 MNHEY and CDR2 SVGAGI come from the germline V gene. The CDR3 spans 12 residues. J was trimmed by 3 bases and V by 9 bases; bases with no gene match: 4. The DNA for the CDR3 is TGTGCCAGTACGGCGGGAGAAGAGACCCAGTACTTC. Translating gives CASTAGEETQYF.

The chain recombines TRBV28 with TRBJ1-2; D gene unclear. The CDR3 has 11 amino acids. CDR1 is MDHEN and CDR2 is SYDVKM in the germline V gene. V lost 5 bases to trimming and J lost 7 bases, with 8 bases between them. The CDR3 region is CASSTNLGYTF. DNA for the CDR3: TGTGCCAGCAGTACAAACCTTGGCTACACCTTC.

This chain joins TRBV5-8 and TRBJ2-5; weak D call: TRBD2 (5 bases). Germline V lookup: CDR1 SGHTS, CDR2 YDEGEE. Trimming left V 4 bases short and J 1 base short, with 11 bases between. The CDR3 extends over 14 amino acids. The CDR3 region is CASSPWTSQETQYF. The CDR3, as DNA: TGTGCCAGCAGCCCATGGACTTCCCAAGAGACCCAGTACTTC.

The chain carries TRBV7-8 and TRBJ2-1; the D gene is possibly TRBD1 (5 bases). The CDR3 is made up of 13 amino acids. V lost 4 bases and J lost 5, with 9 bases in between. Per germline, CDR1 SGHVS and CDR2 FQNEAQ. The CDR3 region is CASSSGLNNEQFF. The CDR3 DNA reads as TGTGCCAGCAGCTCAGGGCTAAACAATGAGCAGTTCTTC.

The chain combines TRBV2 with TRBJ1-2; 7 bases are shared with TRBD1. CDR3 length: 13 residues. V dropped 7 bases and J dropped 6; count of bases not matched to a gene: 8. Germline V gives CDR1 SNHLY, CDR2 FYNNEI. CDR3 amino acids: CASTPTGTDGYTF. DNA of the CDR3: TGTGCCAGCACTCCTACCGGGACAGATGGCTACACCTTC.

CDR3 DNA: TGTGCCTGGAATAGACCGGGACAAGGGTACCAAGAGACCCAGTACTTC. This codes for CAWNRPGQGYQETQYF. The chain employs TRBV30 and TRBJ2-5; a weak D match, TRBD1 (6 bases). CDR1 is GTSNPN and CDR2 is SVGIG in the germline V gene (reference sequence). The CDR3 runs 16 residues. V lost 4 bases, J lost 0 bases, and 18 bases lay in between. The variable domain in full, completed from reference TRBV30 and TRBJ2-5, reads SQTIHQWPATLVQPVGSPLSLECTVEGTSNPNLYWYRQAAGRGLQLLFYSVGIGQISSEVPQNLSASRPQDRQFILSSKKLLLSDSGFYLCAWNRPGQGYQETQYFGPGTRLLVL.

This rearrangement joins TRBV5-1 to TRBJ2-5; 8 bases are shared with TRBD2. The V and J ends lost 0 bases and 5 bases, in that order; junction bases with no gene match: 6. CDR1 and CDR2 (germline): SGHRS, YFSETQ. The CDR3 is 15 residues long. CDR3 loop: CASSLGTSLRETQYF. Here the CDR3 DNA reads TGCGCCAGCAGCTTGGGGACTAGCTTAAGGGAGACCCAGTACTTC.

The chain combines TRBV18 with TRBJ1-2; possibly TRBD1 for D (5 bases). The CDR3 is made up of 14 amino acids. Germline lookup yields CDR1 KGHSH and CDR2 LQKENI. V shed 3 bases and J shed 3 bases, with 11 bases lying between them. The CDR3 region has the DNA TGTGCCAGCTCACCCCTCGGGACTGACTATGGCTACACCTTC. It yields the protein CASSPLGTDYGYTF.

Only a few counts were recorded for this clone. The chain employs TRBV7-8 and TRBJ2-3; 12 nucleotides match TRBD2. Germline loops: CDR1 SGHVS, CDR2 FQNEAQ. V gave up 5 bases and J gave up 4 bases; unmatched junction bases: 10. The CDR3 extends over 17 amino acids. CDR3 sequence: CASSPTLLAGGPDTQYF. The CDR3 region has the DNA TGTGCCAGCAGCCCGACCCTACTAGCGGGGGGACCAGATACGCAGTATTTT.

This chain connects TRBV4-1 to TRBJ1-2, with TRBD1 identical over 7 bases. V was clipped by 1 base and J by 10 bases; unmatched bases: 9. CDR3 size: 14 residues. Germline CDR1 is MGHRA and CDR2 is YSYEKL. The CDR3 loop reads CASSQAFPGQFYTF. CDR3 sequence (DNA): TGCGCCAGCAGCCAAGCCTTTCCGGGACAGTTCTACACCTTC.

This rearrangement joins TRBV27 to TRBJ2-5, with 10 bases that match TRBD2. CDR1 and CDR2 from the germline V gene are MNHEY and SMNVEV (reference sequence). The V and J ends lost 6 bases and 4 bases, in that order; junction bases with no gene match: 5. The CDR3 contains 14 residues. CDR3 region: CASRLAGPRETQYF. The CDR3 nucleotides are TGTGCCAGCAGACTAGCGGGACCTAGAGAGACCCAGTACTTC.

This CDR3 reads CASRHGNQPQHF. The CDR3 DNA reads TGTGCCAGCCGACACGGTAATCAGCCCCAGCATTTT. The chain uses TRBV6-1 and TRBJ1-5; D is ambiguous. V gave up 8 bases and J gave up 4 bases, with 9 bases separating them. The CDR3 sequence is 12 residues long. The V gene's germline CDR1 is MNHNS and CDR2 SASEGT.

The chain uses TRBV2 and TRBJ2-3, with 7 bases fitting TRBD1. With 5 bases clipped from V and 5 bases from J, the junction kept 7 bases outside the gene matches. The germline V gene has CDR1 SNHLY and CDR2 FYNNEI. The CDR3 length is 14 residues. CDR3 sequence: CASSSGGGGDTQYF. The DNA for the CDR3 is TGTGCCAGCAGTTCAGGGGGTGGGGGAGATACGCAGTATTTT.

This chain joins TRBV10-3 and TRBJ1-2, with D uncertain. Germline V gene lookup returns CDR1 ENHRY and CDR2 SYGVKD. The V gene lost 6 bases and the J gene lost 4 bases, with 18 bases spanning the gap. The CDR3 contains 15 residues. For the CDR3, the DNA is TGTGCCATCAGGGCTAGTACCTCGATACCCTATGGCTACACCTTC. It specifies CAIRASTSIPYGYTF.

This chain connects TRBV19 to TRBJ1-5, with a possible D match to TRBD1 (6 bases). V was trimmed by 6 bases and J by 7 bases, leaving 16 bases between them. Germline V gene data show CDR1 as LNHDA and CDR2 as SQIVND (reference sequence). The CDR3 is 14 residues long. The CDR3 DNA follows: TGTGCCAGTAGCAGCCACAGGGAAGGACAGCCCCAGCATTTT. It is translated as CASSSHREGQPQHF.

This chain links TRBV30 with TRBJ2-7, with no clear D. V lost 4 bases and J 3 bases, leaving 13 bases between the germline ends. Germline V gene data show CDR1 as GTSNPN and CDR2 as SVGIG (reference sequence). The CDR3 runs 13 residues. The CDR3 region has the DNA TGTGCCTGGACGGTGAAGCTGAACTACGAGCAGTACTTC. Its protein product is CAWTVKLNYEQYF.

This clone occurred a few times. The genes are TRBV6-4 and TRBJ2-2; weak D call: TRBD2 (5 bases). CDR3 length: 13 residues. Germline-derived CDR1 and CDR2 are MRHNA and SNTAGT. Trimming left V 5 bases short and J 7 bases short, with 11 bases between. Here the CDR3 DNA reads TGTGCCAGCAGTACAGCGGAACTCGGGGAGCTGTTTTTT. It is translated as CASSTAELGELFF.